This T cell receptor (beta chain) appears in the sequencing data of a study of blood T cell repertoires in COVID-19. Germline assignment: CDR1 MNHEY and CDR2 SVGEGT. The CDR3 runs 12 residues. Trimming took 4 bases from V and 11 from J, leaving 12 bases between them. Profiling relied on immunoSEQ multiplex PCR, and the TCRdb table lists in-frame clones only, not all of them. This sample yields around 250,000 clones, of which roughly nine tenths are seen a single time; more than 1% belongs to the top ten. The TCR sequence derives from a human donor in a cohort exposed to, infected with or recovered from COVID-19 (not recorded which). The donor label of this sample is uncertain. The chain couples TRBV6-2 or TRBV6-3 to TRBJ2-1, with D tentatively TRBD2 (6 bases). What was sequenced was PBMCs or T cells enriched from blood (not recorded which). Written as DNA, the CDR3 is TGTGCCAGCAGTTTGCGGGGTCCTCAGCAGTTCTTC. It is translated as CASSLRGPQQFF.